Following are 27 T cell receptor beta chains from one sample sequenced in a study of molecular identifiers for immune sequencing clone quantification. One entry per CDR3 protein results from TCRdb running MiXCR on the PCR reads. The sample holds some 97,000 distinct CDR3 sequences; around a third are singletons and the top ten take around 3.9%. Sequencing input: naive CD8+ T cells from blood, with Jurkat cell RNA spiked in. Noted subset: FACS-sorted CD8+CD4-CCR7+CD45RA+ naive T cells. These receptors originate from a human donor in good health. Some libraries in this study had Jurkat cell RNA spiked in.

Details on this clonotype: Given a much more abundant clone one base away, this may be a read error. This CDR3 is missing its conserved last phenylalanine or tryptophan, likely due to a read error. The chain couples TRBV12-3 or TRBV12-4 to TRBJ1-1; D is undetermined. V was clipped by 7 bases and J by 5 bases, with 17 bases between them. This CDR3 spans 14 amino acids. The CDR3 DNA reads TGTGCCAGCATTCCGGCGGTGGCGGGGACTGAAGCTTTCTCT. Encoded protein: CASIPAVAGTEAFS.

This chain connects TRBV6-6 to TRBJ1-1; tentatively, D is TRBD1 (5 bases). Germline V lookup: CDR1 MNHNY, CDR2 SVGAGI (reference sequence). This CDR3 is 14 amino acids long. V lost 6 bases and J 6 bases, leaving 17 bases between the germline ends. DNA for the CDR3: TGTGCCAGCAGCCAAGGACACCGAGGCCCTGAAGCTTTCTTT. It specifies CASSQGHRGPEAFF.

This clonotype was recorded a few times. The gene calls are TRBV6-2 or TRBV6-3 and TRBJ2-2; the D is unclear. V shed 0 bases and J shed 1 base, with 12 bases lying between them. From germline, CDR1 is MNHEY and CDR2 SVGEGT. This CDR3 comprises 17 residues. CDR3 residues: CASSYSDNRENTGELFF. CDR3 nucleotide sequence: TGTGCCAGCAGTTACTCCGACAATCGTGAGAACACCGGGGAGCTGTTTTTT.

As for this clonotype: This may be a read error: a much more frequent sequence differs by one nucleotide. The chain has TRBV7-6 and TRBJ2-5; 7 bases map to TRBD2. The CDR3 has 17 residues. Germline V lookup: CDR1 SGHVS, CDR2 FNYEAQ. CDR3 protein: CASSRSQGGTTREAQYF. CDR3 bases: TGTGCCAGCAGTCGTAGCCAGGGTGGGACTACAAGAGAGGCCCAGTACTTC.

This clonotype was counted a few times. The chain links TRBV20-1 to TRBJ2-1, with D hard to call. The CDR3 is 11 amino acids. CDR1 and CDR2 from the germline V gene are DFQATT and SNEGSKA (reference sequence). V lost 6 bases, J lost 9 bases, and 12 bases lay in between. CDR3 in DNA: TGCAGTGCCCCCGATGGATCTGAGCAGTTCTTC. Amino acid sequence: CSAPDGSEQFF.

This chain connects TRBV7-8 to TRBJ2-3, with 15 bases that match TRBD2. The CDR3 sequence is 15 residues long. The V segment lost 3 bases and the J segment 6 bases; nucleotides outside the gene matches: 1. Germline V gene sequence: CDR1 SGHVS, CDR2 FQNEAQ. The chain's CDR3 is CASSLGTSGRDTQYF. The CDR3, as DNA: TGTGCCAGCAGCTTGGGGACTAGCGGGAGGGATACGCAGTATTTT.

The chain carries TRBV28 and TRBJ2-7; 11 nucleotides match TRBD2. The CDR3 runs 14 residues. Germline-derived CDR1 and CDR2 are MDHEN and SYDVKM. V trimming: 6 bases; J trimming: 2 bases; junction bases outside the gene matches: 3. CDR3 nucleotides: TGTGCCAGCAGGGGACTAGCGGAAACCTACGAGCAGTACTTC. It encodes CASRGLAETYEQYF.

On this clonotype: The junction departs from the called germline gene at one end, perhaps through a read error. This sequence joins TRBV7-3 and TRBJ2-3, with TRBD2 matching 9 bases. Germline V lookup: CDR1 SGHTA, CDR2 FQGTGA. The CDR3 is made up of 16 amino acids. DNA for the CDR3: TGTGCCAGCAGCTTGAATAGCGGGAGTTATGTAGATTCGCAGTATTTT. Translation: CASSLNSGSYVDSQYF.

As for this clonotype: This may be a read error, as it is one base from a much larger clone. The chain is built from TRBV25-1 and TRBJ2-7; TRBD1 or TRBD2 may be the D gene (5 bases each). The germline CDR1 and CDR2 sequences are MGHDK and SYGVNS. The germline V and J ends were trimmed by 8 bases and 6 bases, with 11 bases remaining between them. The CDR3 length is 11 residues. The CDR3 sequence: CASGASIEQYF. As DNA, the CDR3 is TGTGCCAGCGGGGCTAGCATCGAGCAGTACTTC.

The genes are TRBV19 and TRBJ2-2; 7 bases fit TRBD1. With 6 bases clipped from V and 4 bases from J, the junction kept 5 bases outside the gene matches. The CDR3 is made up of 14 amino acids. CDR1 LNHDA and CDR2 SQIVND come from the germline V gene (reference sequence). The CDR3 spells CASRGQVLTGELFF. For the CDR3, the DNA is TGTGCCAGTAGAGGACAGGTGCTCACCGGGGAGCTGTTTTTT.

This clonotype was counted many times. The chain uses TRBV20-1 and TRBJ2-7, with D maybe TRBD2 (6 bases). The CDR3 consists of 12 residues. Trimming shortened V by 6 bases and J by 3 bases, and 12 bases separated the two germline ends. The germline gives CDR1 DFQATT, CDR2 SNEGSKA (reference sequence). The CDR3 DNA reads TGCAGTGCAGCGGCGGGACTCTACGAGCAGTACTTC. It encodes CSAAAGLYEQYF.

The rearrangement uses TRBV28 and TRBJ2-5, with no clear D. CDR1 is MDHEN, CDR2 SYDVKM, per germline. CDR3 length: 12 residues. V gave up 2 bases and J gave up 3 bases, with 4 bases separating them. The CDR3, as DNA: TGTGCCAGCAGTTTACTTGAAGAGACCCAGTACTTC. This sequence encodes CASSLLEETQYF.

The J gene is TRBJ2-7, the V gene TRBV7-9; 7 bases agree with TRBD1. CDR1 and CDR2 (germline): SEHNR, FQNEAQ (reference sequence). This CDR3 is built from 14 residues. V shed 5 bases and J 3 bases; nucleotides not matched to a gene: 7. CDR3 DNA sequence: TGTGCCAGCAGCATGCCGGGACAGATCTACGAGCAGTACTTC. It encodes CASSMPGQIYEQYF. Drawing the rest from reference TRBV7-9 and TRBJ2-7, the complete variable domain is DTGVSQNPRHKITKRGQNVTFRCDPISEHNRLYWYRQTLGQGPEFLTYFQNEAQLEKSRLLSDRFSAERPKGSFSTLEIQRTEQGDSAMYLCASSMPGQIYEQYFGPGTRLTVT.

The chain carries TRBV2 and TRBJ1-5; tentatively, D is TRBD1 (6 bases). The length of the CDR3 is 15 residues. Trimming pared 7 bases from V and 0 bases from J, leaving 13 bases between. Germline V gene lookup returns CDR1 SNHLY and CDR2 FYNNEI. The CDR3 nucleotides are TGTGCCAGCAACCAGGGGCAGTATAGCAATCAGCCCCAGCATTTT. Translating it yields CASNQGQYSNQPQHF.

This clonotype was recorded at least ten times. J is TRBJ2-5 and V is TRBV3-1, with D perhaps matching TRBD2 (6 bases). V shed 4 bases and J shed 5 bases, with 20 bases lying between them. The germline V gene has CDR1 LGHDT and CDR2 YNNKEL (reference sequence). This CDR3 is 16 amino acids long. CDR3 in amino acids: CASSPIGSRGEETQYF. Written as DNA, the CDR3 is TGTGCCAGCAGCCCCATCGGGAGCAGAGGAGAGGAGACCCAGTACTTC.

This clonotype has just a few counts. The V call is TRBV6-5, the J call TRBJ2-5; possible D gene TRBD1, 6 bases. The germline V gene encodes CDR1 MNHEY and CDR2 SVGAGI. Between the trimmed V and J ends, which lost 5 bases and 7 bases, there was a span of 20 bases. This CDR3 comprises 15 residues. The chain's CDR3 is CASSPRDKDFGTQYF. In DNA, the CDR3 is TGTGCCAGCAGTCCCCGGGACAAGGATTTTGGGACCCAGTACTTC.

This chain joins TRBV28 and TRBJ1-5, with 8 bases that match TRBD1. V shed 7 bases and J 2 bases; nucleotides not matched to a gene: 10. CDR1 and CDR2 from the germline V gene are MDHEN and SYDVKM. CDR3 length: 16 residues. The CDR3 reads CASTLTGGGGNQPQHF. The CDR3 nucleotides are TGTGCCAGCACCCTCACAGGGGGGGGGGGCAATCAGCCCCAGCATTTT.

The rearrangement joins TRBV9 to TRBJ2-2; maybe TRBD1 (5 bases). This CDR3 is built from 14 residues. The V gene's germline CDR1 is SGDLS and CDR2 YYNGEE. Trimming shortened V by 5 bases and J by 2 bases, and 10 bases separated the two germline ends. CDR3 nucleotide sequence: TGTGCCAGCAGATCAGACAGCAACACCGGGGAGCTGTTTTTT. Translation: CASRSDSNTGELFF.

This clonotype was seen more than once but under ten times. The chain couples TRBV7-6 to TRBJ1-1; D not resolved. Trimming pared 1 base from V and 7 bases from J, leaving 10 bases between. This CDR3 is built from 13 residues. Per the germline V gene, CDR1 is SGHVS and CDR2 is FNYEAQ. The DNA for the CDR3 is TGTGCCAGCAGCTTAGGGCCCGGGAATGAAGCTTTCTTT. It codes for CASSLGPGNEAFF.

The V call is TRBV10-1, the J call TRBJ1-2; D might be TRBD1 (5 bases). This CDR3 contains 12 residues. Germline-derived CDR1 and CDR2 are WNHNN and SYGVQD (reference sequence). The V gene lost 5 bases and the J gene lost 5 bases, with 9 bases spanning the gap. CDR3 coding DNA: TGCGCCAGCAGTACCGGGACTTATGGCTACACCTTC. This codes for CASSTGTYGYTF.

In its sample, this clonotype was seen once. The chain joins TRBV6-6 to TRBJ1-3; D possibly corresponds to TRBD1 (5 bases). V lost 11 bases, J lost 4 bases, and 24 bases lay in between. This CDR3 contains 16 residues. Germline-derived CDR1 and CDR2 are MNHNY and SVGAGI (reference sequence). CDR3 amino acids: CAGTPEWGVLGNTIYF. CDR3 DNA: TGTGCCGGCACCCCCGAGTGGGGCGTACTAGGAAACACCATATATTTT.

This clonotype occurred many times. This chain joins TRBV20-1 and TRBJ1-5; TRBD1 might be the D (5 bases). V gave up 3 bases and J gave up 5 bases, with 17 bases separating them. The CDR3 is 15 residues long. The germline CDR1 and CDR2 sequences are DFQATT and SNEGSKA (reference sequence). Here the CDR3 reads CSASLNGGDYQPQHF. In nucleotides, the CDR3 is TGCAGTGCTAGCCTGAACGGGGGGGATTATCAGCCCCAGCATTTT.

This chain links TRBV14 with TRBJ2-5; 8 bases line up with TRBD1. CDR1 and CDR2 (germline): SGHDN, FVKESK. The CDR3 covers 14 residues. The junction had 4 bases not matched to a gene; V was cut back by 4 bases and J by 3 bases. The CDR3 reads CASSRDRLEETQYF. The CDR3 nucleotides are TGTGCCAGCAGCCGGGACAGGTTGGAAGAGACCCAGTACTTC.

This clonotype has only one observation. This may be a read error, as it is one base from a much larger clone. V and J are TRBV7-2 and TRBJ2-3; the D gene is possibly TRBD2 (5 bases). In germline, CDR1 is SGHTA, CDR2 FQGNSA. There are 16 residues in the CDR3. V lost 2 bases to trimming and J lost 4 bases, with 16 bases between them. Here the CDR3 DNA reads TGTGCCAGCAGCTTAAACCTAGTGGGAGTCTCAGATACGCAGTATTTT. It translates to CASSLNLVGVSDTQYF.

A note on this clonotype: Possible read error: a much larger clone is one base away. The chain uses TRBV28 and TRBJ1-5; D ambiguous. This CDR3 is 15 amino acids long. Germline values: CDR1 MDHEN, CDR2 SYDVKM. In nucleotides, the CDR3 is TGTGCCAGCAGTTGGGGTCCGGGCTCCAATCTGCCCCAGCATTTT. Its protein product is CASSWGPGSNLPQHF.

The rearrangement joins TRBV11-2 to TRBJ2-7; possibly TRBD2 for D (5 bases). Between the trimmed V and J ends, which lost 0 bases and 0 bases, there was a span of 12 bases. The CDR3 has 16 residues. CDR1 is SGHAT and CDR2 is FQNNGV in the germline V gene. CDR3 amino acids: CASSLEASISSYEQYF. The CDR3 DNA follows: TGTGCCAGCAGCTTAGAGGCTAGCATCTCCTCCTACGAGCAGTACTTC.

As regards this clonotype: A much more abundant neighbour one base away suggests this may be a read error. This chain connects TRBV12-3 or TRBV12-4 to TRBJ2-2, with D possibly TRBD1 on 5 matching bases. This CDR3 contains 14 residues. The CDR3 bases are TGTGTCAGCAGTGCCGACAGTTACACCGGGGAGCTGTTTTTT. It specifies CVSSADSYTGELFF.